The 15 T cell receptor beta chains presented below share a single source sample, sequenced in a study of T cells in tumors after PD-1 blockade. Here immunoSEQ multiplex PCR was the method, and the copy in TCRdb shows in-frame clones only, minus some. The sample has 10,000 to 15,000 clones, about 69% seen once. The source was tumor tissue, collected before anti-PD-1 treatment. All receptors come from a human donor with cutaneous squamous cell carcinoma.

This chain uses TRBV19 with TRBJ1-2; 9 nucleotides align to TRBD1. Trimming at V came to 3 bases and at J to 1 base, leaving 12 bases not matched to a gene. The germline V gene encodes CDR1 LNHDA and CDR2 SQIVND (reference sequence). The CDR3 is 18 residues long. The CDR3: CASSMLRGTGTINYGYTF. DNA of the CDR3: TGTGCCAGTAGTATGCTCAGAGGGACAGGGACTATTAACTATGGCTACACCTTC.

This clone is medium-sized by share. This chain joins TRBV28 and TRBJ1-1, with unresolved D. The germline V gene has CDR1 MDHEN and CDR2 SYDVKM. This CDR3 is built from 16 residues. The V gene lost 2 bases and the J gene lost 1 base, with 14 bases spanning the gap. In DNA, the CDR3 is TGTGCCAGCAGTTTACGAGACCTAATAACGAACACTGAAGCTTTCTTT. Amino acid sequence: CASSLRDLITNTEAFF.

The chain employs TRBV9 and TRBJ2-7, with TRBD2 matching 9 bases. Germline assignment: CDR1 SGDLS and CDR2 YYNGEE. The CDR3 contains 15 residues. V dropped 4 bases and J dropped 2; count of bases not matched to a gene: 7. The CDR3 sequence is CASSPRLADAYEQYF. CDR3 nucleotide sequence: TGTGCCAGCAGCCCGCGACTAGCGGATGCCTACGAGCAGTACTTC.

The V and J genes are TRBV15 and TRBJ1-4, with TRBD1 matching 11 bases. This CDR3 has 18 residues. Germline V CDR1 and CDR2: LNHNV, YYDKDF (reference sequence). Trimming cost V 3 bases and J 3 bases; bases outside gene matches: 9. CDR3 nucleotides: TGTGCCACCAGCAGTGGCCGGACAGGGGGCACGTCTAATGAAAAACTGTTTTTT. Its protein product is CATSSGRTGGTSNEKLFF. The complete variable domain, with remaining parts taken from reference TRBV15 and TRBJ1-4, reads DAMVIQNPRYQVTQFGKPVTLSCSQTLNHNVMYWYQQKSSQAPKLLFHYYDKDFNNEADTPDNFQSRRPNTSFCFLDIRSPGLGDTAMYLCATSSGRTGGTSNEKLFFGSGTQLSVL.

The J gene is TRBJ2-1, the V gene TRBV29-1; D uncertain. Looked up from germline, CDR1 is SQVTM and CDR2 is ANQGSEA. V lost 5 bases to trimming and J lost 9 bases, with 14 bases between them. The length of the CDR3 is 12 residues. The CDR3: CSVLDPTTEQFF. CDR3 sequence (DNA): TGCAGCGTTCTGGACCCCACGACTGAGCAGTTCTTC.

This clone was seen a handful of times. The rearrangement joins TRBV7-9 to TRBJ2-1; D remains ambiguous. Trimming took 1 base from V and 2 from J, leaving 9 bases between them. The CDR3 is 15 amino acids. Germline-derived CDR1 and CDR2 are SEHNR and FQNEAQ (reference sequence). The CDR3 loop reads CASSLDSVAYNEQFF. Here the CDR3 DNA reads TGTGCCAGCAGCTTAGATTCGGTCGCCTACAATGAGCAGTTCTTC.

Here the CDR3 DNA reads TGTGCTAGTGGTCTAGACGGGACAGGGTGCGAGACCCAGTACTTC. Translated, it gives CASGLDGTGCETQYF. This rearrangement joins TRBV12-5 to TRBJ2-5; 9 bases are shared with TRBD1. CDR1 LGHNT and CDR2 FRNRAP come from the germline V gene. CDR3 length equals 15 residues. After removal of 5 bases from V and 5 bases from J, the junction contained 9 bases not matched to a gene.

The gene calls are TRBV5-6 and TRBJ2-7; D gene unclear. Germline V gene sequence: CDR1 SGHDT, CDR2 YYEEEE. This CDR3 region has 12 residues. Trimming removed 0 bases at V and 4 bases at J, with 5 bases between. The CDR3 reads CASSLDNYEQYF. The CDR3 coding sequence is TGTGCCAGCAGCTTGGACAATTACGAGCAGTACTTC.

The chain recombines TRBV6-2 or TRBV6-3 with TRBJ2-1; a weak D match, TRBD2 (6 bases). CDR1 is MNHEY, CDR2 SVGEGT, per germline. The CDR3 extends over 15 amino acids. V lost 5 bases and J lost 10, with 21 bases in between. CDR3 protein: CASSKTTRALSEQFF. DNA for the CDR3: TGTGCCAGCAGTAAAACGACTAGGGCTTTATCGGAGCAGTTCTTC.

This rearrangement joins TRBV27 to TRBJ2-1, with 12 bases that match TRBD2. In germline, CDR1 is MNHEY, CDR2 SMNVEV (reference sequence). V lost 5 bases to trimming and J lost 3 bases; unmatched junction nucleotides: 8. This CDR3 comprises 17 residues. This chain's CDR3 is CASSQQRLAGDYNEQFF. As DNA, the CDR3 is TGTGCCAGCAGTCAACAAAGACTAGCGGGAGACTACAATGAGCAGTTCTTC.

The chain uses TRBV6-2 or TRBV6-3 and TRBJ1-1, with 10 positions matching TRBD1. Germline V gene lookup returns CDR1 MNHEY and CDR2 SVGEGT. V trimming: 4 bases; J trimming: 7 bases; junction bases outside the gene matches: 6. The CDR3 runs to 14 residues. The CDR3 spells CASSLTGGRNEAFF. The CDR3 DNA follows: TGTGCCAGCAGTTTGACAGGGGGCAGGAATGAAGCTTTCTTT.

The V call is TRBV7-8, the J call TRBJ1-5; TRBD1 aligns across 7 bases. Unmatched junction bases numbered 7, after V lost 4 bases and J lost 7 bases. Germline CDR1 is SGHVS and CDR2 is FQNEAQ. There are 14 residues in the CDR3. CDR3 in amino acids: CASSSDRVLQPQHF. The CDR3 coding sequence is TGTGCCAGCAGCTCAGACAGGGTACTACAGCCCCAGCATTTT.

In its sample, this clone ranks as medium-sized. The CDR3, as DNA: TGTGCCAGCAGTTTATGGGGGACCATGAACACTGAAGCTTTCTTT. This codes for CASSLWGTMNTEAFF. The genes are TRBV28 and TRBJ1-1, with D perhaps matching TRBD1 (5 bases). Trimming took 0 bases from V and 0 from J, leaving 8 bases between them. The CDR3 is made up of 15 amino acids. Germline V gene lookup returns CDR1 MDHEN and CDR2 SYDVKM.

This clone has just one count. The chain joins TRBV28 to TRBJ2-5, with D perhaps matching TRBD2 (6 bases). CDR3 length equals 16 residues. The germline V gene has CDR1 MDHEN and CDR2 SYDVKM. V lost 3 bases, J lost 2 bases, and 16 bases lay in between. CDR3 protein: CASSLRLGGIQETQYF. The CDR3 nucleotides are TGTGCCAGCAGTTTGAGACTTGGCGGGATTCAAGAGACCCAGTACTTC.

The J gene is TRBJ1-3, the V gene TRBV27, with D unclear. This CDR3 spans 15 amino acids. The V gene's germline CDR1 is MNHEY and CDR2 SMNVEV (reference sequence). V gave up 6 bases and J gave up 0 bases, with 12 bases separating them. CDR3 sequence reads: CASRDGIYSGNTIYF. The CDR3 DNA follows: TGTGCCAGCAGGGACGGAATCTACTCTGGAAACACCATATATTTT.